A single sample is the source of the 25 T cell receptor beta chains below, sequenced in a study of spatial heterogeneity in lung cancer. TCRdb re-analysed the 5' RACE reads in MiXCR, keeping a single row per CDR3 protein. The data show 70,000 to 90,000 distinct CDR3 sequences, about an eighth seen once. Time point reported: sample taken at primary tumor resection. The sequenced material consisted of unsorted whole RNA from tumor, nontumor lung or frozen PBMC. The specimen was PBMCs, collected at surgery. All receptors come from a male donor with early-stage non-small cell lung cancer.

The chain recombines TRBV7-2 with TRBJ1-1; a possible D gene is TRBD1 (5 bases). The CDR3 is 14 residues long. Germline V gene lookup returns CDR1 SGHTA and CDR2 FQGNSA. The ends were cut back, 4 bases at V and 5 bases at J, with 14 bases in the middle. The CDR3 nucleotides read TGTGCCAGCAGCTCTTTAAGGGGTGGGACTGAAGCTTTCTTT. It is translated as CASSSLRGGTEAFF.

This clonotype was detected only a few times. V and J are TRBV7-9 and TRBJ1-1; D not certain. V shed 1 base and J shed 1 base, with 7 bases lying between them. In germline, CDR1 is SEHNR, CDR2 FQNEAQ (reference sequence). The CDR3 is 14 amino acids. CDR3 sequence reads: CASSLDWANTEAFF. DNA for the CDR3: TGTGCCAGCAGCTTAGACTGGGCGAACACTGAAGCTTTCTTT.

This clonotype has only a few counts. This sequence joins TRBV29-1 and TRBJ2-7; D is possibly TRBD2 (6 bases). Germline CDR1 and CDR2: SQVTM and ANQGSEA. This CDR3 is built from 12 residues. V was cut by 6 bases and J by 5 bases, with 14 bases left in between. The CDR3 loop reads CSVSGLTDEQYF. The CDR3 bases are TGCAGCGTCTCGGGACTTACGGACGAGCAGTACTTC.

V and J are TRBV6-5 and TRBJ2-1; the match to TRBD1 covers 9 bases. Germline loops: CDR1 MNHEY, CDR2 SVGAGI. This CDR3 has 13 residues. V trimming: 6 bases; J trimming: 8 bases; junction bases outside the gene matches: 5. CDR3 nucleotide sequence: TGTGCCAGCAGAACAGGGGGCTCCGATGAGCAGTTCTTC. The encoded protein is CASRTGGSDEQFF.

The chain couples TRBV24-1 to TRBJ2-2, with D perhaps matching TRBD2 (6 bases). Deletions cut 3 bases from V and 3 bases from J, with 13 bases between. This CDR3 is built from 16 residues. Looked up from germline, CDR1 is KGHDR and CDR2 is SFDVKD. The CDR3 coding sequence is TGTGCCACCAGTGATACCCGGGACTTTGACACCGGGGAGCTGTTTTTT. As protein: CATSDTRDFDTGELFF.

The chain couples TRBV30 to TRBJ1-1; D ambiguous. The V end was cut by 4 bases, the J end by 0 bases, with 6 bases between. Per the germline V gene, CDR1 is GTSNPN and CDR2 is SVGIG (reference sequence). This CDR3 contains 12 residues. The CDR3, as DNA: TGTGCCTGGACCCGTTTGAACACTGAAGCTTTCTTT. As protein: CAWTRLNTEAFF.

The DNA for the CDR3 is TGTGCCAGCAGCTTAGGAGGGACAGTGGAGGACGAGCAGTACTTC. It translates to CASSLGGTVEDEQYF. The chain couples TRBV7-2 to TRBJ2-7; 7 bases are a match to TRBD1. Germline V gene lookup returns CDR1 SGHTA and CDR2 FQGNSA. This CDR3 has 15 residues. V lost 1 base, J lost 5 bases, and 8 bases stayed unmatched.

There are many counts of this clonotype. The V and J genes are TRBV5-4 and TRBJ1-4; 10 positions agree with TRBD1. Trimming took 3 bases from V and 8 from J; bases not matched to a gene: 7. Per the germline V gene, CDR1 is SGHNT and CDR2 is YYREEE (reference sequence). The CDR3 consists of 15 residues. The CDR3 loop reads CASSYYGQGGEKLFF. DNA for the CDR3: TGTGCCAGCAGCTATTACGGACAGGGGGGAGAAAAACTGTTTTTT.

The sample holds many counts of this clonotype. V is TRBV27 and J is TRBJ1-3; D might be TRBD1 (6 bases). Trimming removed 5 bases from V and 4 bases from J, with 9 bases in between. This CDR3 spans 13 amino acids. CDR1 MNHEY and CDR2 SMNVEV come from the germline V gene (reference sequence). CDR3 sequence: CASSPGTGNTIYF. Written as DNA, the CDR3 is TGTGCCAGCAGTCCAGGGACAGGAAACACCATATATTTT.

This clonotype was seen many times. The rearrangement uses TRBV10-3 and TRBJ2-7; 10 nucleotides agree with TRBD1. Losses at the gene ends were 5 bases for V and 2 bases for J; bases not matched to a gene: 6. CDR3 length equals 15 residues. Germline assignment: CDR1 ENHRY and CDR2 SYGVKD. The CDR3 spells CAISRTGGTTYEQYF. CDR3 sequence (DNA): TGTGCCATCAGTCGGACAGGGGGAACCACCTACGAGCAGTACTTC.

This clonotype was seen a handful of times. This rearrangement joins TRBV21-1 to TRBJ2-7; no DNA check was done on the table's D call, TRBD1. TRBV21-1 is noted as a pseudogene. The CDR3 is 15 residues long. Here the CDR3 reads CASSRGQGAPYEQYF. CDR3 coding DNA: TGTGCCAGCAGCAGAGGACAGGGGGCTCCCTACGAGCAGTACTTC.

The rearrangement uses TRBV4-2 and TRBJ1-2; D is ambiguous. Deletions cut 0 bases from V and 8 bases from J, with 13 bases between. The CDR3 is 14 residues long. Germline lookup yields CDR1 LGHNA and CDR2 YNFKEQ. The CDR3 loop reads CASSQDFGPQGYTF. The CDR3 DNA reads TGTGCCAGCAGCCAAGATTTCGGGCCGCAGGGCTACACCTTC.

This rearrangement joins TRBV13 to TRBJ2-1; 13 bases align to TRBD2. Germline trimming cut 5 bases from V and 9 bases from J; bases unmatched to any gene: 7. Germline V gene data show CDR1 as PRHDT and CDR2 as FYEKMQ (reference sequence). The CDR3 has 15 amino acids. The CDR3 protein is CASSPRTSGSGEQFF. CDR3 in DNA: TGTGCCAGCAGCCCAAGGACTAGCGGGAGCGGTGAGCAGTTCTTC.

This clonotype was picked up a small number of times. The V call is TRBV12-3 or TRBV12-4, the J call TRBJ2-7, with TRBD2 matching 7 bases. The CDR3 covers 14 residues. Trimming removed 3 bases from V and 6 bases from J; junction bases left unmatched: 8. The CDR3 nucleotides read TGTGCCAGCAGTTTGACAAGACTAGCCACCGAGCAGTACTTC. Residues: CASSLTRLATEQYF.

This clonotype was counted only a few times. The chain combines TRBV4-1 with TRBJ2-1; 9 positions match TRBD2. Germline assignment: CDR1 MGHRA and CDR2 YSYEKL. The CDR3 is made up of 15 amino acids. V shed 4 bases and J 2 bases; nucleotides not matched to a gene: 3. For the CDR3, the DNA is TGCGCCAGCAGCCTTAGCGGGAGTGCCTACAATGAGCAGTTCTTC. Translated, it gives CASSLSGSAYNEQFF.

This clonotype was recorded many times. The J gene is TRBJ2-2, the V gene TRBV7-3; either TRBD1 or TRBD2 may supply D (5 bases each). This CDR3 region has 16 residues. V lost 2 bases to trimming and J lost 7 bases, with 17 bases between them. Germline V lookup: CDR1 SGHTA, CDR2 FQGTGA. The CDR3 DNA follows: TGTGCCAGCAGCTTAGAGGGACGGCCTAAAGGCGGGGAGCTGTTTTTT. This gives the protein CASSLEGRPKGGELFF.

This clonotype was counted only a few times. The V call is TRBV2, the J call TRBJ2-7; no clear D. From germline, CDR1 is SNHLY and CDR2 FYNNEI. V lost 7 bases and J lost 2, with 12 bases in between. The CDR3 length is 13 residues. Here the CDR3 DNA reads TGTGCCAGCACCACAGCGTCACCCTACGAGCAGTACTTC. Its translation is CASTTASPYEQYF.

The J gene is TRBJ2-7, the V gene TRBV4-1, with D perhaps matching TRBD1 or TRBD2 (5 bases each). CDR1 is MGHRA, CDR2 YSYEKL, per germline. CDR3 length: 15 residues. Trimming removed 1 base at V and 3 bases at J, with 13 bases between. DNA for the CDR3: TGCGCCAGCAGCCAAGTACGGGACGTGCTCTACGAGCAGTACTTC. It is translated as CASSQVRDVLYEQYF.

This clonotype was observed a few times. This chain uses TRBV7-2 with TRBJ1-3, with TRBD1 matching 9 bases. CDR3 length: 17 amino acids. Germline CDR1 is SGHTA and CDR2 is FQGNSA. Trimming took 6 bases from V and 0 from J; bases not matched to a gene: 9. CDR3: CASRAGTGISSGNTIYF. For the CDR3, the DNA is TGTGCCAGCAGAGCCGGGACAGGGATTAGCTCTGGAAACACCATATATTTT. The full variable domain, rest sourced from reference TRBV7-2 and TRBJ1-3, is GAGVSQSPSNKVTEKGKDVELRCDPISGHTALYWYRQSLGQGLEFLIYFQGNSAPDKSGLPSDRFSAERTGGSVSTLTIQRTQQEDSAVYLCASRAGTGISSGNTIYFGEGSWLTVV.

This clonotype was seen more than once but under ten times. CDR3 in DNA: TGTGCCAGCAGCTTAGACTACAACTCCTACGAGCAGTACTTC. Encoded protein: CASSLDYNSYEQYF. The chain has TRBV7-2 and TRBJ2-7; D is ambiguous. V shed 1 base and J shed 0 bases, with 7 bases lying between them. CDR1 SGHTA and CDR2 FQGNSA come from the germline V gene. The CDR3 has 14 amino acids.

The CDR3 region is CASSLAEGSSGYEQYF. DNA for the CDR3: TGTGCCAGCAGCTTAGCTGAAGGCTCTAGCGGCTACGAGCAGTACTTC. The chain couples TRBV7-6 to TRBJ2-7; TRBD2 agrees at 7 bases. The CDR3 length is 16 residues. Germline loops: CDR1 SGHVS, CDR2 FNYEAQ. The ends lost 0 bases at V and 3 bases at J; junction bases unmatched: 8.

V gene TRBV20-1 combines with J gene TRBJ1-2; D remains unclear. The CDR3 length is 13 residues. Germline lookup yields CDR1 DFQATT and CDR2 SNEGSKA (reference sequence). Trimming left V 1 base short and J 2 bases short, with 8 bases between. The CDR3: CSARVLGNYGYTF. In DNA form, the CDR3 reads TGCAGTGCTAGAGTCCTGGGGAACTATGGCTACACCTTC.

This clonotype has more than one count but fewer than ten. This chain links TRBV24-1 with TRBJ2-1, with 7 bases matching TRBD1. The V gene's germline CDR1 is KGHDR and CDR2 SFDVKD. With V trimmed by 1 base and J by 8 bases, 7 bases remained unmatched. This CDR3 comprises 15 residues. The CDR3 region is CATSDFVRGRDEQFF. DNA for the CDR3: TGTGCCACCAGTGATTTTGTAAGGGGGCGCGATGAGCAGTTCTTC.

Here the CDR3 DNA reads TGTGCCACCAGTGATTTCGGATTGTCTACGCAGTATTTT. This sequence encodes CATSDFGLSTQYF. The V call is TRBV24-1, the J call TRBJ2-3; D unresolved. Trimming pared 1 base from V and 8 bases from J, leaving 9 bases between. Germline assignment: CDR1 KGHDR and CDR2 SFDVKD. The CDR3 sequence is 13 residues long.

The chain recombines TRBV19 with TRBJ2-7; weak D call: TRBD1 (6 bases). The CDR3 totals 15 residues. Per the germline V gene, CDR1 is LNHDA and CDR2 is SQIVND (reference sequence). The V and J ends lost 3 bases and 9 bases respectively, with 21 bases between them. The CDR3 region is CASSIGAGVPSAQYF. DNA of the CDR3: TGTGCCAGTAGTATCGGGGCAGGGGTCCCATCTGCGCAGTACTTC. Drawing the rest from reference TRBV19 and TRBJ2-7, the complete variable domain is DGGITQSPKYLFRKEGQNVTLSCEQNLNHDAMYWYRQDPGQGLRLIYYSQIVNDFQKGDIAEGYSVSREKKESFPLTVTSAQKNPTAFYLCASSIGAGVPSAQYFGPGTRLTVT.